This T cell receptor beta chain was captured by sequencing in a study of blood T cell repertoires in COVID-19. Turning to the study itself: The United States, Italy and Spain provided the acute and convalescent COVID-19 samples. PBMCs, B-cell-depleted T cells, or T cells were the source of the cDNA or gDNA that made up the material.

J was trimmed by 3 bases and V by 1 base; bases with no gene match: 1. The CDR3 extends over 14 amino acids. Germline V lookup: CDR1 LNHDA, CDR2 SQIVND (reference sequence). Per the study methods: Scientists estimated how many nucleated cells there were by amplifying reference gene primers. Measured with immunoSEQ multiplex PCR; TCRdb has only the in-frame clones, and not every one. That table furnishes V, J and clone size, whereas the DNA furnished D and trimming. Here the sample spans a few hundred thousand clones, 85% to 90% being singletons. This chain joins TRBV19 and TRBJ1-1; 8 nucleotides agree with TRBD1. The sequenced sample was PBMCs or T cells enriched from blood (not recorded which). This receptor was identified in a woman aged 18 to 35 who had recovered from COVID-19. The CDR3 region has the DNA TGTGCCAGTAGTATAGTGACAGGGGACACTGAAGCTTTCTTT. Protein sequence: CASSIVTGDTEAFF. Looking up the rest from reference TRBV19 and TRBJ1-1 gives the full variable domain: DGGITQSPKYLFRKEGQNVTLSCEQNLNHDAMYWYRQDPGQGLRLIYYSQIVNDFQKGDIAEGYSVSREKKESFPLTVTSAQKNPTAFYLCASSIVTGDTEAFFGQGTRLTVV.